This T cell receptor (beta chain) was profiled in a study of graft-versus-host responses after intestinal transplantation. Looking at the study overall: Anti-thymocyte globulin served as induction for all recipients, who then took tacrolimus and steroids for about three years. Findings and caveats of the study: When patients had graft-donor T cell macrochimerism, their allografts held high graft-versus-host to host-versus-graft clonal ratios. Investigators detected GvH clones in recipient marrow, with some emerging earlier in ileum or blood.

V was clipped by 2 bases and J by 7 bases, with 12 bases between them. Germline V lookup: CDR1 SGHAT, CDR2 FQDESV (reference sequence). The CDR3 spans 13 residues. To note about this clone: The antigen is unknown.

Some clones are missing from TCRdb's copy, which holds only in-frame ones; the method was immunoSEQ multiplex PCR. The profile shows more than 50,000 clones, about 90% of them singletons. The source material was PBMCs, sampled around 120 days after intestinal transplantation. The gene calls are TRBV11-1 and TRBJ2-7; no reliable D call. The source of this sequence is a human patient who received an intestinal transplant, so some T cells may come from the graft donor. CDR3 DNA sequence: TGTGCCAGCAGCTTATGGCGAGCCGGGGAGCAGTACTTC. It specifies CASSLWRAGEQYF.